This TCR beta chain was obtained from a study of blood T cell repertoires in COVID-19. The method was immunoSEQ multiplex PCR; TCRdb's version includes in-frame clones alone and lacks a portion of them. Of over 300,000 clones listed, approximately 85% were seen once; the top ten hold approximately 7.6%. V dropped 3 bases and J dropped 6 bases, with 15 bases sitting between them. There are 16 residues in the CDR3. Germline CDR1 reads LGHDT; CDR2 reads YNNKEL (reference sequence). This TCR was recovered from a human donor in a cohort sampled during active COVID-19. Sequenced: peripheral blood. The genes are TRBV3-1 (or the pseudogene TRBV3-2) and TRBJ1-6; D is uncertain. CDR3 bases: TGTGCCAGCAGCCAGGTAGAGACTGGTCGTAATTCACCCCTCCACTTT. Encoded protein: CASSQVETGRNSPLHF.